This TCR beta chain was profiled in a study of shared clonotypes between healthy human individuals. Germline CDR1 is SGHNT and CDR2 is YYREEE (reference sequence). The V gene end was trimmed by 4 bases and the J gene end by 5 bases; junction bases not matched to a gene: 13. This CDR3 comprises 16 residues. Naive CD8 cells lacked CD45RO and underwent positive selection for CCR7, leaving out terminally differentiated effector memory CD45RA+ cells. TCRdb's table, derived via immunoSEQ multiplex PCR, lists solely in-frame clones and lacks some. The sample comprises just over 2,000,000 clones, approximately 94% of which are singletons, and around 1.1% rests with the top ten.

The sequence was obtained from a man younger than 30 in good health. The rearrangement joins TRBV5-4 to TRBJ2-7; 9 bases align to TRBD1. Material for sequencing was naive CD8+ T cells sorted from blood. CDR3 nucleotides: TGTGCCAGCAGCCCCTCTCCCGGGACAGGGAGGAACGAGCAGTACTTC. This sequence encodes CASSPSPGTGRNEQYF. The full variable domain, rest sourced from reference TRBV5-4 and TRBJ2-7, is ETGVTQSPTHLIKTRGQQVTLRCSSQSGHNTVSWYQQALGQGPQFIFQYYREEENGRGNFPPRFSGLQFPNYSSELNVNALELDDSALYLCASSPSPGTGRNEQYFGPGTRLTVT.